Shown below are 29 T cell receptor beta chains from a single sample sequenced in a study of shared T cell receptors in the human thymus. Sequenced by immunoSEQ multiplex PCR; TCRdb stores in-frame clones only, minus some. The data show around 730,000 clones, 80% to 90% seen once. The same data also went into a second study, on human thymus T cells.

The sequencing sample was made of thymocytes. The receptors here all came from a girl under three years old with a congenital heart defect.

The chain uses TRBV9 and TRBJ1-1, with D possibly matching TRBD1 (5 bases). The V gene's germline CDR1 is SGDLS and CDR2 YYNGEE. CDR3 size: 19 residues. V shed 2 bases and J shed 0 bases, with 23 bases lying between them. This CDR3 reads CASSVSGTKGGAVNTEAFF. The CDR3 bases are TGTGCCAGCAGCGTGTCCGGGACCAAGGGCGGGGCGGTGAACACTGAAGCTTTCTTT.

The chain links TRBV19 to TRBJ1-6, with 7 bases that match TRBD1. Trimming at V came to 6 bases and at J to 5 bases, leaving 16 bases not matched to a gene. This CDR3 has 18 residues. From germline, CDR1 is LNHDA and CDR2 SQIVND (reference sequence). The CDR3 loop reads CASRRLLFDRANNSPLHF. DNA of the CDR3: TGTGCCAGTAGGAGACTATTATTCGACAGGGCGAATAATTCACCCCTCCACTTT.

This chain joins TRBV15 and TRBJ1-2; 9 nucleotides align to TRBD1. This CDR3 has 13 amino acids. Germline CDR1 reads LNHNV; CDR2 reads YYDKDF (reference sequence). J gave up 8 bases and V 6 bases, and 7 bases lay outside the gene matches. The CDR3: CATSTLGQGGYTF. The CDR3 DNA reads as TGTGCCACCAGTACTTTGGGACAGGGCGGCTACACCTTC.

This chain joins TRBV14 and TRBJ1-2; 7 nucleotides align to TRBD1. The CDR3 covers 12 residues. V was clipped by 4 bases and J by 14 bases; unmatched bases: 10. The germline V gene has CDR1 SGHDN and CDR2 FVKESK. The CDR3: CASSLARDSSTF. The CDR3 region has the DNA TGTGCCAGCAGCCTAGCAAGGGACAGCTCTACCTTC.

This clone was detected once. The genes are TRBV25-1 and TRBJ2-1; 8 bases line up with TRBD2. V shed 7 bases, J shed 10 bases, and the junction held 3 bases outside the gene matches. The CDR3 contains 11 residues. Germline V gene lookup returns CDR1 MGHDK and CDR2 SYGVNS. The CDR3 is CASMIAGEQFF. DNA for the CDR3: TGTGCCAGCATGATAGCGGGGGAGCAGTTCTTC.

The gene calls are TRBV7-9 and TRBJ1-5; 7 bases line up with TRBD1. V lost 5 bases to trimming and J lost 0 bases; unmatched junction nucleotides: 10. This CDR3 region has 17 residues. Germline CDR1 reads SEHNR; CDR2 reads FQNEAQ (reference sequence). The CDR3 nucleotides read TGTGCCAGCAGCCGAGGTGGGACAGCTCATAGCAATCAGCCCCAGCATTTT. Translated, it gives CASSRGGTAHSNQPQHF.

The V gene is TRBV5-6, the J gene TRBJ1-1, with unresolved D. This CDR3 contains 12 residues. The germline V gene has CDR1 SGHDT and CDR2 YYEEEE. V lost 1 base to trimming and J lost 4 bases, with 5 bases between them. The CDR3 spells CASSLMATEAFF. For the CDR3, the DNA is TGTGCCAGCAGCTTGATGGCCACTGAAGCTTTCTTT.

The V call is TRBV7-9, the J call TRBJ2-5; tentative D call: TRBD2 (6 bases). V lost 4 bases, J lost 5 bases, and 23 bases lay in between. The CDR3 has 17 residues. The V gene's germline CDR1 is SEHNR and CDR2 FQNEAQ (reference sequence). CDR3 DNA sequence: TGTGCCAGCAGCTGGATAACCCAACTAGCCTTCCCTGAGACCCAGTACTTC. Its protein product is CASSWITQLAFPETQYF.

The chain recombines TRBV5-1 with TRBJ2-7; 10 bases match TRBD2. The trim removed 0 bases at V and 2 bases at J, leaving 2 bases unmatched. Looked up from germline, CDR1 is SGHRS and CDR2 is YFSETQ. The CDR3 covers 15 residues. The CDR3 nucleotides read TGCGCCAGCAGCTTGGCTAGCGGGGGAACCTACGAGCAGTACTTC. Translating gives CASSLASGGTYEQYF. Combining the CDR3 with reference TRBV5-1 and TRBJ2-7 gives the whole variable domain KAGVTQTPRYLIKTRGQQVTLSCSPISGHRSVSWYQQTPGQGLQFLFEYFSETQRNKGNFPGRFSGRQFSNSRSEMNVSTLELGDSALYLCASSLASGGTYEQYFGPGTRLTVT.

The chain has TRBV6-5 and TRBJ1-5; D might be TRBD1 (5 bases). The CDR3 is 14 residues long. V was trimmed by 7 bases and J by 4 bases, leaving 14 bases between them. Germline values: CDR1 MNHEY, CDR2 SVGAGI. CDR3 DNA: TGTGCCAGCACCCAAAGGGACTCGAATCAGCCCCAGCATTTT. Its translation: CASTQRDSNQPQHF.

The genes are TRBV5-1 and TRBJ1-1; 8 bases line up with TRBD1. The CDR3 extends over 17 amino acids. The ends lost 0 bases at V and 1 base at J; junction bases unmatched: 8. Per the germline V gene, CDR1 is SGHRS and CDR2 is YFSETQ. The CDR3 DNA sequence: TGCGCCAGCAGCTTGGCGTGGACAGGGAAACCGAACACTGAAGCTTTCTTT. Protein sequence: CASSLAWTGKPNTEAFF.

This clone came up once. This chain links TRBV28 with TRBJ1-6, with 7 bases that match TRBD1. After removal of 8 bases from V and 1 base from J, the junction contained 8 bases not matched to a gene. The CDR3 consists of 16 residues. The germline V gene encodes CDR1 MDHEN and CDR2 SYDVKM. For the CDR3, the DNA is TGTGCCAGCGGTAAGCAGGGGGAATCCTATAATTCACCCCTCCACTTT. This encodes CASGKQGESYNSPLHF. Full variable domain (remainder filled in from reference TRBV28 and TRBJ1-6): DVKVTQSSRYLVKRTGEKVFLECVQDMDHENMFWYRQDPGLGLRLIYFSYDVKMKEKGDIPEGYSVSREKKERFSLILESASTNQTSMYLCASGKQGESYNSPLHFGNGTRLTVT.

The chain uses TRBV9 and TRBJ2-2; 9 bases are a match to TRBD1. Trimming took 4 bases from V and 5 from J; bases not matched to a gene: 15. CDR1 SGDLS and CDR2 YYNGEE come from the germline V gene. This CDR3 spans 18 amino acids. The CDR3, as DNA: TGTGCCAGCAGCCCTAAGGAGGAAGGGACAGGGAGGACCGGGGAGCTGTTTTTT. It translates to CASSPKEEGTGRTGELFF.

The chain is built from TRBV5-5 and TRBJ2-3; D perhaps matches TRBD2 (6 bases). The CDR3 runs to 12 residues. V was cut by 2 bases and J by 6 bases, with 7 bases left in between. The germline CDR1 and CDR2 sequences are SGHKS and YYEKEE (reference sequence). The CDR3 here is CASSFSGDTQYF. As DNA, the CDR3 is TGTGCCAGCAGCTTTAGCGGTGATACGCAGTATTTT.

The J gene is TRBJ2-5, the V gene TRBV12-5, with 12 bases matching TRBD1. The CDR3 totals 20 residues. J lost 5 bases, V lost 5 bases, and 21 bases had no gene match. Germline-derived CDR1 and CDR2 are LGHNT and FRNRAP. The CDR3 spells CASGAQLRDRGLTSWETQYF. The CDR3 DNA follows: TGTGCTAGTGGTGCCCAGTTGAGGGACAGGGGGCTTACGAGTTGGGAGACCCAGTACTTC.

The rearrangement uses TRBV2 and TRBJ1-1; D may be TRBD1 (6 bases). V lost 4 bases and J 5 bases, leaving 14 bases between the germline ends. CDR1 is SNHLY and CDR2 is FYNNEI in the germline V gene. The CDR3 consists of 14 residues. CDR3 DNA: TGTGCCAGCAGTGGCCGGGGGGCATGGACTGAAGCTTTCTTT. Translation: CASSGRGAWTEAFF.

This sequence joins TRBV14 and TRBJ2-1; D not certain. Germline CDR1 and CDR2: SGHDN and FVKESK. The CDR3 loop spans 16 amino acids. V was clipped by 0 bases and J by 4 bases, with 13 bases between them. CDR3 region: CASSQEHRLVYNEQFF. DNA for the CDR3: TGTGCCAGCAGCCAAGAACATCGTCTAGTTTACAATGAGCAGTTCTTC.

Notes on this clone: One junction end does not reproduce the germline sequence, and a read error may be involved. This chain links TRBV7-7 with TRBJ2-1, with 10 nucleotides matching TRBD2. The germline V gene encodes CDR1 SSHAT and CDR2 FNYEAQ (reference sequence). CDR3 length equals 16 residues. The CDR3 DNA reads TGTGCTAGCAGCTTAGAGGGGCTAGCGGGGGATGATGAGCAGTTCTTC. It specifies CASSLEGLAGDDEQFF.

This chain connects TRBV4-1 to TRBJ2-1, with 9 bases matching TRBD2. This CDR3 contains 17 residues. V shed 1 base and J 5 bases; nucleotides not matched to a gene: 9. Per the germline V gene, CDR1 is MGHRA and CDR2 is YSYEKL. Written as DNA, the CDR3 is TGCGCCAGCAGCCAAGCCAAGGGACTAGCCATTAACAATGAGCAGTTCTTC. Translated, it gives CASSQAKGLAINNEQFF.

The V gene is TRBV29-1, the J gene TRBJ2-3, with D possibly being TRBD2 (6 bases). V was clipped by 6 bases and J by 2 bases, with 18 bases between them. Germline values: CDR1 SQVTM, CDR2 ANQGSEA. This CDR3 has 15 amino acids. The CDR3 nucleotides are TGCAGCGTCAAAAACTATAGCGGACTCACAGATACGCAGTATTTT. Translating gives CSVKNYSGLTDTQYF.

The chain couples TRBV5-4 to TRBJ1-2; D is uncertain. V gave up 1 base and J gave up 6 bases, with 7 bases separating them. Germline loops: CDR1 SGHNT, CDR2 YYREEE (reference sequence). This CDR3 region has 12 residues. CDR3 region: CASSLKEDGYTF. As DNA, the CDR3 is TGTGCCAGCAGCTTGAAGGAGGATGGCTACACCTTC.

This clone showed up just once. The V and J genes are TRBV9 and TRBJ2-6; unclear D gene. The CDR3 spans 14 residues. The V gene lost 7 bases and the J gene lost 4 bases, with 12 bases spanning the gap. Germline-derived CDR1 and CDR2 are SGDLS and YYNGEE. In DNA, the CDR3 is TGTGCCAGCCTATCGAAACCCGGGGCCAACGTCCTGACTTTC. It yields the protein CASLSKPGANVLTF. The full variable domain, with the rest looked up from reference TRBV9 and TRBJ2-6, is DSGVTQTPKHLITATGQRVTLRCSPRSGDLSVYWYQQSLDQGLQFLIQYYNGEERAKGNILERFSAQQFPDLHSELNLSSLELGDSALYFCASLSKPGANVLTFGAGSRLTVL.

The gene calls are TRBV21-1 and TRBJ1-2; no check of the table's D call, TRBD1, against the DNA was made. TRBV21-1 is assigned pseudogene status. The CDR3 consists of 14 residues. The CDR3 spells CASSKRQGDYGYTF. DNA of the CDR3: TGTGCCAGCAGCAAAAGACAGGGAGACTATGGCTACACCTTC.

The chain has TRBV9 and TRBJ2-5, with 7 bases matching TRBD2. CDR1 SGDLS and CDR2 YYNGEE come from the germline V gene. V was clipped by 2 bases and J by 2 bases; unmatched bases: 12. The CDR3 runs to 17 residues. This CDR3 reads CASSVSGVGRGQETQYF. The CDR3, as DNA: TGTGCCAGCAGCGTGAGCGGGGTGGGGCGGGGACAAGAGACCCAGTACTTC.

This chain joins TRBV27 and TRBJ1-4; possibly TRBD1 for D (5 bases). CDR1 is MNHEY and CDR2 is SMNVEV in the germline V gene (reference sequence). The ends were cut back, 4 bases at V and 8 bases at J, with 23 bases in the middle. The CDR3 runs to 17 residues. The CDR3 DNA follows: TGTGCCAGCAGTTCCATCGCGGGGCGCCAAAAAAAGGAAAAACTGTTTTTT. Its translation is CASSSIAGRQKKEKLFF.

The V gene is TRBV12-5, the J gene TRBJ1-1, with 7 positions matching TRBD1. Per germline, CDR1 LGHNT and CDR2 FRNRAP. V trimming: 6 bases; J trimming: 7 bases; junction bases outside the gene matches: 11. CDR3 length: 14 residues. This CDR3 reads CASGYSQGWNEAFF. The CDR3 coding sequence is TGTGCTAGTGGCTATTCACAGGGGTGGAATGAAGCTTTCTTT. Complete variable domain (other parts from reference TRBV12-5 and TRBJ1-1): DARVTQTPRHKVTEMGQEVTMRCQPILGHNTVFWYRQTMMQGLELLAYFRNRAPLDDSGMPKDRFSAEMPDATLATLKIQPSEPRDSAVYFCASGYSQGWNEAFFGQGTRLTVV.

The chain couples TRBV5-6 to TRBJ2-3, with D possibly being TRBD2 (5 bases). Deletions cut 2 bases from V and 6 bases from J, with 22 bases between. CDR3 size: 17 residues. CDR1 is SGHDT and CDR2 is YYEEEE in the germline V gene. The CDR3 DNA reads TGTGCCAGCAGCTTCCTCTCCCGACGGGATTTTCATGATACGCAGTATTTT. This sequence encodes CASSFLSRRDFHDTQYF. Variable domain in full (rest from reference TRBV5-6 and TRBJ2-3): DAGVTQSPTHLIKTRGQQVTLRCSPKSGHDTVSWYQQALGQGPQFIFQYYEEEERQRGNFPDRFSGHQFPNYSSELNVNALLLGDSALYLCASSFLSRRDFHDTQYFGPGTRLTVL.

The J gene is TRBJ2-3, the V gene TRBV9, with TRBD2 identical over 10 bases. This CDR3 spans 16 amino acids. The junction had 6 bases not matched to a gene; V was cut back by 4 bases and J by 1 base. Per the germline V gene, CDR1 is SGDLS and CDR2 is YYNGEE. CDR3 region: CASSLTSGDRTDTQYF. CDR3 bases: TGTGCCAGCAGCTTAACTAGCGGGGATCGCACAGATACGCAGTATTTT.

V is TRBV18 and J is TRBJ1-3; D perhaps matches TRBD1 (5 bases). CDR3 size: 15 residues. The germline CDR1 and CDR2 sequences are KGHSH and LQKENI. V was cut by 0 bases and J by 1 base, with 7 bases left in between. The CDR3: CASSPPGLSGNTIYF. Written as DNA, the CDR3 is TGTGCCAGCTCACCACCGGGGCTATCTGGAAACACCATATATTTT.